These 31 T cell receptor beta chains originate from one sample sequenced in a study of spatial heterogeneity in lung cancer. Using its own MiXCR run on the 5' RACE reads, TCRdb lists one record per CDR3 protein. The sample includes roughly 32,000 distinct CDR3 sequences, about 10% of them seen just once. Time point given: blood at routine non-recurrence follow-up after resection. The starting material was PBMCs, obtained at follow-up. All receptors come from a female donor with early-stage non-small cell lung cancer.

This clonotype was counted ten times or more. V is TRBV6-5 and J is TRBJ2-2; D is possibly TRBD1 (6 bases). CDR3 size: 17 residues. CDR1 and CDR2 from the germline V gene are MNHEY and SVGAGI. Deletions cut 0 bases from V and 6 bases from J, with 17 bases between. The CDR3 loop is CASSYSDRLLSSGELFF. DNA of the CDR3: TGTGCCAGCAGTTACTCCGACAGGCTACTTTCATCCGGGGAGCTGTTTTTT.

The sample holds a few counts of this clonotype. The chain has TRBV5-1 and TRBJ2-5, with D unresolved. V was pared by 4 bases and J by 4 bases, with 23 bases between. CDR3 length: 17 residues. CDR1 is SGHRS and CDR2 is YFSETQ in the germline V gene. As DNA, the CDR3 is TGCGCCAGCAGCAAGGGCCCCGCAGGAACCCGGACAGAGACCCAGTACTTC. Translating it yields CASSKGPAGTRTETQYF.

At least ten counts were recorded for this clonotype. This chain uses TRBV20-1 with TRBJ2-3; 11 nucleotides align to TRBD2. The trim removed 5 bases at V and 2 bases at J, leaving 9 bases unmatched. This CDR3 spans 16 amino acids. Germline loops: CDR1 DFQATT, CDR2 SNEGSKA (reference sequence). The CDR3 spells CSAPPELAGATDTQYF. The CDR3 DNA is TGCAGTGCTCCCCCGGAACTAGCGGGGGCCACAGATACGCAGTATTTT.

This clonotype has at least ten counts. V and J are TRBV19 and TRBJ2-7; D unclear. V was trimmed by 7 bases and J by 4 bases, leaving 8 bases between them. Germline-derived CDR1 and CDR2 are LNHDA and SQIVND (reference sequence). The CDR3 is made up of 11 amino acids. CDR3 loop: CASTDGYEQYF. The DNA for the CDR3 is TGTGCCAGTACCGACGGATACGAGCAGTACTTC.

This clonotype was detected ten times or more. The gene calls are TRBV20-1 and TRBJ2-7; D gene uncertain. The V end was cut by 2 bases, the J end by 6 bases, with 8 bases between. Per the germline V gene, CDR1 is DFQATT and CDR2 is SNEGSKA (reference sequence). The CDR3 has 11 residues. The CDR3 DNA follows: TGCAGTGCTAGACATCAAGGCGAGCAGTACTTC. Translation gives CSARHQGEQYF.

The chain employs TRBV6-5 and TRBJ1-1; a weak D match, TRBD1 (6 bases). V lost 6 bases, J lost 5 bases, and 13 bases lay in between. The germline V gene encodes CDR1 MNHEY and CDR2 SVGAGI. This CDR3 contains 13 residues. In nucleotides, the CDR3 is TGTGCCAGCAGATTAACAGGGTGGACTGAAGCTTTCTTT. Translation gives CASRLTGWTEAFF.

This clonotype was counted between two and nine times. The CDR3 region has the DNA TGTGCCAGCAGCACAGAAGACAGGGGGCGCCTTGAGCAGTTCTTC. Its protein is CASSTEDRGRLEQFF. The chain combines TRBV7-9 with TRBJ2-1; 10 bases line up with TRBD1. There are 15 residues in the CDR3. CDR1 is SEHNR, CDR2 FQNEAQ, per germline (reference sequence). With V trimmed by 5 bases and J by 9 bases, 10 bases remained unmatched.

The chain joins TRBV19 to TRBJ1-1, with D perhaps matching TRBD1 (5 bases). The CDR3 consists of 15 residues. Germline values: CDR1 LNHDA, CDR2 SQIVND (reference sequence). V gave up 8 bases and J gave up 3 bases, with 19 bases separating them. This CDR3 is CASLRGTAGYTEAFF. CDR3 in DNA: TGTGCCAGTCTCCGGGGCACGGCAGGTTACACTGAAGCTTTCTTT. Full variable domain (missing parts from reference TRBV19 and TRBJ1-1): DGGITQSPKYLFRKEGQNVTLSCEQNLNHDAMYWYRQDPGQGLRLIYYSQIVNDFQKGDIAEGYSVSREKKESFPLTVTSAQKNPTAFYLCASLRGTAGYTEAFFGQGTRLTVV.

This clonotype was seen a few times. The V call is TRBV6-2 or TRBV6-3, the J call TRBJ1-2; 8 nucleotides agree with TRBD1. The J segment lost 3 bases and the V segment lost 4 bases, leaving 7 bases of the junction unmatched. The germline CDR1 and CDR2 sequences are MNHEY and SVGEGT. The CDR3 spans 15 residues. The CDR3 here is CASSSPGQGDYGYTF. The DNA for the CDR3 is TGTGCCAGCAGTTCACCCGGACAGGGAGACTATGGCTACACCTTC.

This clonotype was found a few times. This chain connects TRBV28 to TRBJ1-3, with unresolved D. The V gene lost 7 bases and the J gene lost 0 bases, with 7 bases spanning the gap. The CDR3 sequence is 13 residues long. Germline-derived CDR1 and CDR2 are MDHEN and SYDVKM. DNA of the CDR3: TGTGCCAGCAAAGGGAGCTCTGGAAACACCATATATTTT. Its protein product is CASKGSSGNTIYF.

This clonotype has more than one count but fewer than ten. J is TRBJ2-1 and V is TRBV5-1, with 13 bases that match TRBD2. The J segment lost 6 bases and the V segment lost 2 bases, leaving 5 bases of the junction unmatched. Germline V lookup: CDR1 SGHRS, CDR2 YFSETQ. This CDR3 is built from 16 residues. CDR3 protein: CASSFRTSGGLNEQFF. The CDR3 bases are TGCGCCAGCAGCTTTAGGACTAGCGGGGGCCTCAATGAGCAGTTCTTC.

This clonotype has more than one count but fewer than ten. This chain uses TRBV10-3 with TRBJ2-5, with 9 bases aligning to TRBD1. The trim removed 2 bases at V and 4 bases at J, leaving 8 bases unmatched. From germline, CDR1 is ENHRY and CDR2 SYGVKD. The CDR3 sequence is 16 residues long. CDR3 loop: CAISEAPGQGPETQYF. The CDR3 nucleotides are TGTGCCATCAGTGAGGCTCCGGGACAGGGACCAGAGACCCAGTACTTC.

J is TRBJ1-1 and V is TRBV6-5; TRBD1 is a possible D gene (6 bases). V lost 0 bases, J lost 5 bases, and 13 bases lay in between. The CDR3 spans 15 residues. In germline, CDR1 is MNHEY, CDR2 SVGAGI. In nucleotides, the CDR3 is TGTGCCAGCAGTTACTCGGAGAGAGGGGGAACTGAAGCTTTCTTT. Translation gives CASSYSERGGTEAFF.

In its sample, this clonotype was seen many times. This chain uses TRBV7-6 with TRBJ2-1; unclear D gene. The CDR3 covers 16 residues. The germline gives CDR1 SGHVS, CDR2 FNYEAQ. Trimming removed 0 bases at V and 9 bases at J, with 18 bases between. The CDR3 region has the DNA TGTGCCAGCAGCTTAGCGCAGGTTGTGACTGCTGGTGAGCAGTTCTTC. This codes for CASSLAQVVTAGEQFF. Filled out from reference TRBV7-6 and TRBJ2-1, the complete variable domain reads GAGVSQSPRYKVTKRGQDVALRCDPISGHVSLYWYRQALGQGPEFLTYFNYEAQQDKSGLPNDRFSAERPEGSISTLTIQRTEQRDSAMYRCASSLAQVVTAGEQFFGPGTRLTVL.

The V gene is TRBV7-9, the J gene TRBJ2-3, with a weak D call TRBD1 (6 bases). The germline V gene encodes CDR1 SEHNR and CDR2 FQNEAQ (reference sequence). Trimming pared 1 base from V and 10 bases from J, leaving 18 bases between. The CDR3 covers 15 residues. The CDR3 sequence: CASSLELPRGGPQYF. The CDR3, as DNA: TGTGCCAGCAGCTTAGAGCTCCCCAGGGGCGGCCCGCAGTATTTT.

This clonotype appeared many times. The V gene is TRBV7-8, the J gene TRBJ2-5; D may be TRBD1 or TRBD2 (5 bases each). Between the trimmed V and J ends, which lost 4 bases and 3 bases, there was a span of 15 bases. Germline V gives CDR1 SGHVS, CDR2 FQNEAQ. The CDR3 has 15 amino acids. CDR3 protein: CASSSRTGTEETQYF. CDR3 nucleotide sequence: TGTGCCAGCAGCTCACGTACCGGGACCGAAGAGACCCAGTACTTC.

The chain carries TRBV2 and TRBJ1-1, with D perhaps TRBD1 (5 bases). Trimming removed 0 bases from V and 6 bases from J, with 14 bases in between. The germline CDR1 and CDR2 sequences are SNHLY and FYNNEI. The CDR3 has 15 residues. The DNA for the CDR3 is TGTGCCAGCAGTGAAGCGGTACGGGGCGTCGCTGAAGCTTTCTTT. Its protein is CASSEAVRGVAEAFF.

This clonotype appeared a few times. J is TRBJ1-2 and V is TRBV5-1; D is perhaps TRBD1 (5 bases). Trimming cost V 0 bases and J 8 bases, with 14 bases left between them. The CDR3 has 14 residues. Germline assignment: CDR1 SGHRS and CDR2 YFSETQ. The CDR3 spells CASSLEGQGWGYTF. CDR3 coding DNA: TGCGCCAGCAGCTTGGAAGGGCAGGGCTGGGGCTACACCTTC. Complete variable domain (other parts from reference TRBV5-1 and TRBJ1-2): KAGVTQTPRYLIKTRGQQVTLSCSPISGHRSVSWYQQTPGQGLQFLFEYFSETQRNKGNFPGRFSGRQFSNSRSEMNVSTLELGDSALYLCASSLEGQGWGYTFGSGTRLTVV.

Only a few counts were recorded for this clonotype. The gene calls are TRBV2 and TRBJ2-2; D might be TRBD1 (6 bases). Trimming cost V 7 bases and J 3 bases, with 15 bases left between them. CDR3 length: 15 residues. The germline gives CDR1 SNHLY, CDR2 FYNNEI. The DNA of the CDR3 is TGTGCCAGCACTATCGACTCAGGGGACACCGGGGAGCTGTTTTTT. It translates to CASTIDSGDTGELFF.

This clonotype was observed a few times. The chain combines TRBV20-1 with TRBJ1-5, with D tentatively TRBD1 (6 bases). The CDR3 extends over 13 amino acids. Trimming shortened V by 6 bases and J by 4 bases, and 13 bases separated the two germline ends. Per the germline V gene, CDR1 is DFQATT and CDR2 is SNEGSKA (reference sequence). CDR3 nucleotide sequence: TGCAGTGCAACACCTCAGGGGAATCAGCCCCAGCATTTT. Its protein is CSATPQGNQPQHF.

In its sample, this clonotype was seen many times. V and J are TRBV2 and TRBJ2-7; D is undetermined. V was trimmed by 4 bases and J by 5 bases, leaving 15 bases between them. Germline V gene lookup returns CDR1 SNHLY and CDR2 FYNNEI. The CDR3 length is 14 residues. Here the CDR3 reads CASSGVDTWNEQYF. CDR3 coding DNA: TGTGCCAGCAGTGGTGTCGACACCTGGAACGAGCAGTACTTC.

This clonotype has only one observation. The chain uses TRBV20-1 and TRBJ1-3; D call uncertain. This CDR3 has 15 residues. The V end was cut by 6 bases, the J end by 4 bases, with 19 bases between. Germline V lookup: CDR1 DFQATT, CDR2 SNEGSKA (reference sequence). CDR3 in amino acids: CSAQKLVTPGNTIYF. CDR3 nucleotide sequence: TGCAGTGCGCAGAAGCTCGTCACCCCCGGAAACACCATATATTTT.

This sequence joins TRBV5-1 and TRBJ2-3, with TRBD2 identical over 8 bases. The CDR3 extends over 15 amino acids. Germline V lookup: CDR1 SGHRS, CDR2 YFSETQ. V dropped 2 bases and J dropped 4; count of bases not matched to a gene: 6. CDR3: CASSFSGGGPDTQYF. The CDR3 DNA reads as TGCGCCAGCAGCTTTTCGGGCGGGGGGCCAGATACGCAGTATTTT.

In this sample, this clonotype turned up a few times. The J gene is TRBJ1-4, the V gene TRBV18, with no clear D. The CDR3 has 15 amino acids. Germline assignment: CDR1 KGHSH and CDR2 LQKENI. The germline V and J ends were trimmed by 0 bases and 5 bases, with 10 bases remaining between them. CDR3 sequence: CASSPPSGRNEKLFF. In DNA form, the CDR3 reads TGTGCCAGCTCACCACCGTCCGGGCGAAATGAAAAACTGTTTTTT. The variable domain in full, with the rest retrieved from reference TRBV18 and TRBJ1-4, is NAGVMQNPRHLVRRRGQEARLRCSPMKGHSHVYWYRQLPEEGLKFMVYLQKENIIDESGMPKERFSAEFPKEGPSILRIQQVVRGDSAAYFCASSPPSGRNEKLFFGSGTQLSVL.

This clonotype showed up many times. The chain uses TRBV11-1 and TRBJ2-7; possibly TRBD1 for D (5 bases). The CDR3 loop spans 15 amino acids. The germline gives CDR1 SGHAT, CDR2 FQDESV (reference sequence). V lost 6 bases to trimming and J lost 0 bases, with 15 bases between them. The CDR3 coding sequence is TGTGCCAGCAGGAAAGAGGCAGGGATCTCCTACGAGCAGTACTTC. Translated: CASRKEAGISYEQYF.

The chain uses TRBV4-1 and TRBJ2-2, with D possibly being TRBD1 (6 bases). V was shortened by 11 bases and J by 2 bases, with 18 bases between the two germline ends. From germline, CDR1 is MGHRA and CDR2 YSYEKL. The CDR3 loop spans 15 amino acids. The CDR3 here is CAAESSRGNTGELFF. Written as DNA, the CDR3 is TGCGCCGCAGAATCTAGCAGGGGCAACACCGGGGAGCTGTTTTTT.

This clonotype was recorded a few times. CDR3 nucleotide sequence: TGTGCCAGCAGTCGAGGGTACAATTCACCCCTCCACTTT. Translated: CASSRGYNSPLHF. This rearrangement joins TRBV27 to TRBJ1-6; the D is unclear. The CDR3 has 13 residues. V was clipped by 5 bases and J by 7 bases, with 9 bases between them. Germline CDR1 reads MNHEY; CDR2 reads SMNVEV (reference sequence).

This clonotype was detected a few times. This chain connects TRBV20-1 to TRBJ2-5; D call uncertain. Germline V CDR1 and CDR2: DFQATT, SNEGSKA (reference sequence). The CDR3 sequence is 14 residues long. Trimming pared 6 bases from V and 0 bases from J, leaving 14 bases between. CDR3 sequence: CSAPRSPYQETQYF. In DNA, the CDR3 is TGCAGTGCCCCTAGAAGCCCCTACCAAGAGACCCAGTACTTC.

In this sample, this clonotype turned up many times. The J gene is TRBJ1-5, the V gene TRBV2; no clear D. The CDR3 contains 14 residues. Trimming stripped 4 bases from V and 2 bases from J, with 9 bases between. CDR1 and CDR2 from the germline V gene are SNHLY and FYNNEI. CDR3 sequence reads: CASSAGPRNQPQHF. CDR3 DNA sequence: TGTGCCAGCAGTGCCGGGCCTCGCAATCAGCCCCAGCATTTT.

V gene TRBV7-2 combines with J gene TRBJ2-5; D gene ambiguous. From germline, CDR1 is SGHTA and CDR2 FQGNSA. The CDR3 runs 14 residues. V was clipped by 5 bases and J by 0 bases, with 10 bases between them. In DNA, the CDR3 is TGTGCCAGCAGCCCCCTGGGTTACCAAGAGACCCAGTACTTC. Protein: CASSPLGYQETQYF.

This clonotype appeared many times. The chain has TRBV6-2 or TRBV6-3 and TRBJ2-2; 10 nucleotides agree with TRBD1. Germline V gene data show CDR1 as MNHEY and CDR2 as SVGEGT. V shed 6 bases and J 5 bases; nucleotides not matched to a gene: 3. There are 14 residues in the CDR3. CDR3 bases: TGTGCCAGCAGAGGACAGGGGGAAACCGGGGAGCTGTTTTTT. The encoded protein is CASRGQGETGELFF.